The present TCR beta chain was sequenced within a study of blood T cell repertoires in COVID-19. At the level of the study: Specimens from acute and convalescent COVID-19 originated in the United States, Italy and Spain. T cells, B-cell-depleted T cells, or PBMCs provided the cDNA or gDNA that served as material.

The germline V and J ends were trimmed by 3 bases and 5 bases, with 4 bases remaining between them. CDR3 length: 11 residues. In the study's own analysis: Amplification from reference gene primers served as the basis for estimated nucleated cell counts. Assay used: immunoSEQ multiplex PCR; TCRdb lists only in-frame clones, some missing. D and trimming were read from the DNA, whereas the V and J calls and clone size are those reported in that table. Found here are approximately 50,000 clones, more than 75% of them singletons; the top ten hold more than 4%. The chain couples TRBV12-3 or TRBV12-4 to TRBJ2-5, with no clear D. Sequenced input: peripheral blood. This receptor was identified in a human donor in a cohort sampled during active COVID-19. Here the CDR3 reads CASSFGETQYF. CDR3 coding DNA: TGTGCCAGCAGTTTCGGGGAGACCCAGTACTTC.